The 27 T cell receptor beta chains below were found in one sample sequenced in a study of cytomegalovirus exposure and HLA in healthy donors. PCR involved 60 Vbeta and 13 Jbeta primers. The protocol was immunoSEQ multiplex PCR, while the TCRdb copy is restricted to in-frame clones and leaves out a portion. The sample has around 100,000 clones, approximately 70% seen once. Sequencing was done on a sample of PBMCs. The receptors derive from a man in his thirties or forties in good health and CMV-seronegative.

The V gene is TRBV2, the J gene TRBJ2-1; a weak D match, TRBD2 (6 bases). V shed 7 bases and J shed 4 bases, with 14 bases lying between them. The germline gives CDR1 SNHLY, CDR2 FYNNEI. The length of the CDR3 is 14 residues. The DNA for the CDR3 is TGTGCCAGCACTCCGGGACTTCTTTACAATGAGCAGTTCTTC. Translating gives CASTPGLLYNEQFF.

The J gene is TRBJ2-3, the V gene TRBV5-1; 11 bases match TRBD1. Germline V gives CDR1 SGHRS, CDR2 YFSETQ. V was pared by 0 bases and J by 11 bases, with 8 bases of the junction left unmatched. The CDR3 length is 15 residues. CDR3 DNA: TGCGCCAGCAGCTTGGCCCCCGGGACAGGGGGTCGGCAGTATTTT. This gives the protein CASSLAPGTGGRQYF.

This chain links TRBV5-1 with TRBJ2-5, with 7 positions matching TRBD1. The CDR3 totals 14 residues. The trim removed 4 bases at V and 2 bases at J, leaving 5 bases unmatched. Germline lookup yields CDR1 SGHRS and CDR2 YFSETQ. CDR3 nucleotide sequence: TGCGCCAGCAGCCGAACGGGACAGCAAGAGACCCAGTACTTC. Translated, it gives CASSRTGQQETQYF. Using reference TRBV5-1 and TRBJ2-5 for the parts outside the CDR3, the full variable domain is KAGVTQTPRYLIKTRGQQVTLSCSPISGHRSVSWYQQTPGQGLQFLFEYFSETQRNKGNFPGRFSGRQFSNSRSEMNVSTLELGDSALYLCASSRTGQQETQYFGPGTRLLVL.

This clone was detected a few times. J is TRBJ2-2 and V is TRBV9; D is possibly TRBD1 (5 bases). V was trimmed by 3 bases and J by 1 base, leaving 7 bases between them. Per germline, CDR1 SGDLS and CDR2 YYNGEE. This CDR3 spans 14 amino acids. CDR3 amino acids: CASSGTGNTGELFF. The CDR3 nucleotides are TGTGCCAGCAGCGGCACAGGGAACACCGGGGAGCTGTTTTTT.

This chain uses TRBV11-2 with TRBJ1-1; 7 nucleotides agree with TRBD1. The J segment lost 8 bases and the V segment lost 1 base, leaving 1 base of the junction unmatched. CDR1 is SGHAT, CDR2 FQNNGV, per germline. The CDR3 runs to 12 residues. The CDR3 nucleotides are TGTGCCAGCAGCTTAGGACAGGGAGAAGCTTTCTTT. Translating gives CASSLGQGEAFF.

The chain carries TRBV6-1 and TRBJ1-5; possibly TRBD1 for D (5 bases). V lost 5 bases to trimming and J lost 3 bases, with 14 bases between them. This CDR3 is built from 15 residues. From germline, CDR1 is MNHNS and CDR2 SASEGT. The CDR3 DNA reads TGTGCCAGCAGTCCTGGGGGGGGAAACAATCAGCCCCAGCATTTT. This encodes CASSPGGGNNQPQHF.

The chain links TRBV5-4 to TRBJ1-1; possibly TRBD1 for D (5 bases). The CDR3 totals 14 residues. Trimming shortened V by 2 bases and J by 6 bases, and 14 bases separated the two germline ends. CDR1 is SGHNT, CDR2 YYREEE, per germline (reference sequence). For the CDR3, the DNA is TGTGCCAGCAGCTTCGGGGGAGCTACTGCTGAAGCTTTCTTT. Amino acids: CASSFGGATAEAFF.

This chain connects TRBV7-9 to TRBJ1-1, with 9 positions matching TRBD1. The CDR3 contains 16 residues. Germline V gene lookup returns CDR1 SEHNR and CDR2 FQNEAQ (reference sequence). Germline trimming cut 5 bases from V and 4 bases from J; bases unmatched to any gene: 11. The CDR3 DNA sequence: TGTGCCAGCAGCCCATGGAAGGGACAGGGCTTCACTGAAGCTTTCTTT. Residues: CASSPWKGQGFTEAFF.

The genes are TRBV4-1 and TRBJ2-3, with 7 bases fitting TRBD2. From germline, CDR1 is MGHRA and CDR2 YSYEKL. This CDR3 comprises 15 residues. The V and J ends lost 6 bases and 2 bases, in that order; junction bases with no gene match: 8. CDR3 sequence: CASSRLADSTDTQYF. The CDR3 DNA follows: TGCGCCAGCAGTCGGCTAGCGGATTCCACAGATACGCAGTATTTT.

This clone has just a few counts. V usage is TRBV5-1 and J usage is TRBJ1-4; D might be TRBD1 (5 bases). CDR1 is SGHRS, CDR2 YFSETQ, per germline. This CDR3 is built from 14 residues. V lost 4 bases to trimming and J lost 7 bases, with 14 bases between them. Here the CDR3 reads CASSVTGGSEKLFF. Written as DNA, the CDR3 is TGCGCCAGCAGCGTTACAGGCGGGAGTGAAAAACTGTTTTTT.

The sample holds a few counts of this clone. The rearrangement joins TRBV5-1 to TRBJ2-7; 11 bases match TRBD2. Trimming removed 5 bases from V and 3 bases from J; junction bases left unmatched: 4. This CDR3 is built from 14 residues. Germline V CDR1 and CDR2: SGHRS, YFSETQ. The CDR3 DNA is TGCGCCAGCAGGATCGGGACTAGCGGCTACGAGCAGTACTTC. It is translated as CASRIGTSGYEQYF. The full variable domain, in which reference TRBV5-1 and TRBJ2-7 provide the parts outside the CDR3, is KAGVTQTPRYLIKTRGQQVTLSCSPISGHRSVSWYQQTPGQGLQFLFEYFSETQRNKGNFPGRFSGRQFSNSRSEMNVSTLELGDSALYLCASRIGTSGYEQYFGPGTRLTVT.

This chain links TRBV28 with TRBJ1-1, with TRBD1 identical over 10 bases. The germline V gene encodes CDR1 MDHEN and CDR2 SYDVKM. The V and J ends lost 6 bases and 1 base, in that order; junction bases with no gene match: 8. This CDR3 comprises 16 residues. CDR3 DNA sequence: TGTGCCAGCAGGTTGACCGGGACAGGGGAGAACACTGAAGCTTTCTTT. Translated, it gives CASRLTGTGENTEAFF.

This clone was detected only once. The chain links TRBV5-1 to TRBJ2-1; 9 bases map to TRBD1. The trim removed 0 bases at V and 2 bases at J, leaving 6 bases unmatched. The CDR3 sequence is 17 residues long. Germline V gene lookup returns CDR1 SGHRS and CDR2 YFSETQ. The chain's CDR3 is CASSLGLRTGAYNEQFF. CDR3 DNA sequence: TGCGCCAGCAGCTTGGGCCTCCGGACAGGGGCCTACAATGAGCAGTTCTTC.

The V gene is TRBV5-4, the J gene TRBJ1-1; 9 bases map to TRBD1. The CDR3 sequence is 16 residues long. Germline CDR1 is SGHNT and CDR2 is YYREEE (reference sequence). Trimming removed 3 bases from V and 2 bases from J; junction bases left unmatched: 8. In nucleotides, the CDR3 is TGTGCCAGCAGCTCCACAGGGGGCGGGCGTAACACTGAAGCTTTCTTT. Residues: CASSSTGGGRNTEAFF.

The chain joins TRBV30 to TRBJ2-3; D possibly corresponds to TRBD1 (6 bases). With 2 bases removed from V and 4 bases from J, the gap between germline ends came to 19 bases. This CDR3 has 16 amino acids. The germline V gene has CDR1 GTSNPN and CDR2 SVGIG (reference sequence). CDR3 sequence: CAWSPRTVKVADTQYF. As DNA, the CDR3 is TGTGCCTGGAGTCCGAGGACAGTTAAGGTTGCAGATACGCAGTATTTT. Variable domain in full (rest from reference TRBV30 and TRBJ2-3): SQTIHQWPATLVQPVGSPLSLECTVEGTSNPNLYWYRQAAGRGLQLLFYSVGIGQISSEVPQNLSASRPQDRQFILSSKKLLLSDSGFYLCAWSPRTVKVADTQYFGPGTRLTVL.

This chain connects TRBV5-1 to TRBJ1-1, with 8 bases fitting TRBD1. The germline CDR1 and CDR2 sequences are SGHRS and YFSETQ. V was pared by 0 bases and J by 3 bases, with 1 base of the junction left unmatched. The CDR3 loop spans 14 amino acids. The CDR3 is CASSLGQGHTEAFF. The CDR3 DNA reads as TGCGCCAGCAGCTTGGGACAGGGGCACACTGAAGCTTTCTTT.

The chain combines TRBV27 with TRBJ2-1, with TRBD2 identical over 7 bases. The CDR3 length is 12 residues. J was trimmed by 7 bases and V by 5 bases; bases with no gene match: 2. Looked up from germline, CDR1 is MNHEY and CDR2 is SMNVEV (reference sequence). The CDR3 region has the DNA TGTGCCAGCAGTCTGGGGGGGAATGAGCAGTTCTTC. It translates to CASSLGGNEQFF.

Sample share makes this clone medium-sized. J is TRBJ2-5 and V is TRBV7-9; 11 bases agree with TRBD2. V was pared by 2 bases and J by 1 base, with 3 bases of the junction left unmatched. The CDR3 has 16 amino acids. Germline CDR1 is SEHNR and CDR2 is FQNEAQ (reference sequence). CDR3 residues: CASSLSLAGGQETQYF. As DNA, the CDR3 is TGTGCCAGCAGCTTAAGCCTAGCGGGGGGCCAAGAGACCCAGTACTTC.

This sequence joins TRBV12-5 and TRBJ2-5; TRBD1 is a possible D gene (7 bases). The V end was cut by 4 bases, the J end by 3 bases, with 12 bases between. The CDR3 totals 14 residues. Germline CDR1 LGHNT, CDR2 FRNRAP. CDR3 in amino acids: CASGWTRGEETQYF. The CDR3 DNA reads as TGTGCTAGTGGTTGGACCAGGGGGGAAGAGACCCAGTACTTC.

The CDR3 protein is CASSYSGWQYF. CDR3 sequence (DNA): TGTGCCAGCAGTTACTCCGGGTGGCAGTACTTC. This chain links TRBV6-6 with TRBJ2-7; D gene unclear. The CDR3 runs 11 residues. Trimming removed 0 bases at V and 9 bases at J, with 6 bases between. The V gene's germline CDR1 is MNHNY and CDR2 SVGAGI (reference sequence).

V and J are TRBV5-1 and TRBJ1-2; possibly TRBD1 for D (5 bases). The CDR3 totals 13 residues. V was shortened by 4 bases and J by 4 bases, with 11 bases between the two germline ends. Germline values: CDR1 SGHRS, CDR2 YFSETQ. The CDR3 is CASSKDGGYGYTF. The CDR3 region has the DNA TGCGCCAGCAGCAAGGACGGGGGCTATGGCTACACCTTC.

This chain connects TRBV28 to TRBJ1-4; no clear D gene. The germline gives CDR1 MDHEN, CDR2 SYDVKM. Between the trimmed V and J ends, which lost 6 bases and 5 bases, there was a span of 7 bases. This CDR3 has 12 amino acids. This chain's CDR3 is CASSWENEKLFF. DNA of the CDR3: TGTGCCAGCAGCTGGGAGAATGAAAAACTGTTTTTT.

The chain couples TRBV6-6 to TRBJ2-1; 9 nucleotides align to TRBD2. The V and J ends lost 4 bases and 9 bases, in that order; junction bases with no gene match: 7. CDR1 and CDR2 from the germline V gene are MNHNY and SVGAGI (reference sequence). CDR3 size: 14 residues. The CDR3 here is CASSSRTSEGEQFF. The CDR3 nucleotides are TGTGCCAGCAGTTCTCGGACTAGCGAGGGTGAGCAGTTCTTC.

This rearrangement joins TRBV25-1 to TRBJ2-7; 7 bases are shared with TRBD1. Germline V gene sequence: CDR1 MGHDK, CDR2 SYGVNS. The trim removed 6 bases at V and 2 bases at J, leaving 7 bases unmatched. CDR3 size: 14 residues. This CDR3 is CASRGTALPYEQYF. Written as DNA, the CDR3 is TGTGCCAGCAGAGGGACAGCACTTCCCTACGAGCAGTACTTC.

The chain carries TRBV6-6 and TRBJ2-3; tentatively, D is TRBD1 (5 bases). CDR1 is MNHNY and CDR2 is SVGAGI in the germline V gene (reference sequence). The CDR3 extends over 15 amino acids. V was shortened by 2 bases and J by 1 base, with 10 bases between the two germline ends. The chain's CDR3 is CASSYVATGTDTQYF. CDR3 nucleotides: TGTGCCAGCAGTTACGTCGCGACAGGCACAGATACGCAGTATTTT.

DNA of the CDR3: TGTGCCAGCAGCTTAGCGCTAGGTGATGGCTACACCTTC. Protein sequence: CASSLALGDGYTF. V usage is TRBV7-2 and J usage is TRBJ1-2; D ambiguous. V lost 0 bases, J lost 6 bases, and 8 bases lay in between. This CDR3 comprises 13 residues. Germline CDR1 is SGHTA and CDR2 is FQGNSA.

The CDR3 region is CASSYSGGLPNEKLFF. The CDR3 DNA reads TGTGCCAGCAGTTACTCTGGGGGACTGCCGAATGAAAAACTGTTTTTT. The chain uses TRBV6-5 and TRBJ1-4, with D possibly matching TRBD1 (5 bases). V lost 0 bases to trimming and J lost 5 bases, with 13 bases between them. The germline V gene encodes CDR1 MNHEY and CDR2 SVGAGI. CDR3 size: 16 residues.